This section outlines one TCR beta chain sequence together with its context. Its specificity is unknown. In replicate PCRs of sorted subsets, roughly 190 ng DNA, about 29,000 T cell genomes, was used. Methods used by the authors: Filtering was not the same, since immunoSEQ gave junction-only sequences without quality scores. TCRdb's copy holds only in-frame clones and misses some; the assay was immunoSEQ multiplex PCR. V and J calls and clone size are given by that table; D and trimming were obtained from the DNA. The table shows 1.6 million or so clones, with roughly 96% occurring only once. The sample belongs to a study of shared clonotypes between healthy human individuals. Study conclusions and caveats: Rarefaction demonstrated incomplete sorted-subset sequencing despite large depth.

V was cut by 4 bases and J by 3 bases, with 13 bases left in between. The CDR3 is made up of 15 amino acids. Germline CDR1 reads MDHEN; CDR2 reads SYDVKM. The chain uses TRBV28 and TRBJ2-1; possibly TRBD1 or TRBD2 for D (5 bases each). The receptor's source is a man under 40 in good health. The source material was naive CD4+ T cells sorted from blood. Subset given: CD45RA+ positively selected. The CDR3 sequence: CASSSLGVVYNEQFF. The CDR3, as DNA: TGTGCCAGCAGTTCCCTGGGGGTGGTCTACAATGAGCAGTTCTTC. Looking up the rest from reference TRBV28 and TRBJ2-1 gives the full variable domain: DVKVTQSSRYLVKRTGEKVFLECVQDMDHENMFWYRQDPGLGLRLIYFSYDVKMKEKGDIPEGYSVSREKKERFSLILESASTNQTSMYLCASSSLGVVYNEQFFGPGTRLTVL.